Below are 18 T cell receptor beta chains sequenced from a single sample in a study of cytomegalovirus exposure and HLA in healthy donors. PCR involved 60 Vbeta and 13 Jbeta primers. Sequencing used immunoSEQ multiplex PCR; TCRdb keeps in-frame clones, though not all of them. The table shows over 200,000 clones, with 77% occurring only once. Sequenced input: PBMCs. The receptors were gathered from a woman in her sixties or seventies in good health and CMV-seropositive.

The J gene is TRBJ1-1, the V gene TRBV11-2, with D maybe TRBD1 (5 bases). The V end was cut by 0 bases, the J end by 7 bases, with 15 bases between. CDR1 SGHAT and CDR2 FQNNGV come from the germline V gene. This CDR3 has 15 amino acids. The CDR3 loop is CASSLDGRRTGEAFF. The CDR3 region has the DNA TGTGCCAGCAGCTTAGACGGACGGAGAACAGGTGAAGCTTTCTTT.

The chain couples TRBV6-1 to TRBJ2-5; TRBD1 matches 8 bases. The germline V gene has CDR1 MNHNS and CDR2 SASEGT. Trimming removed 3 bases from V and 11 bases from J; junction bases left unmatched: 8. The CDR3 is 13 residues long. The chain's CDR3 is CASSDRRQGQQYF. In DNA, the CDR3 is TGTGCCAGCAGTGACAGACGACAGGGGCAGCAGTACTTC.

The rearrangement links TRBV7-2 to TRBJ1-4, with D perhaps TRBD1 (6 bases). The CDR3 totals 12 residues. The V gene's germline CDR1 is SGHTA and CDR2 FQGNSA. Trimming cost V 3 bases and J 7 bases, with 6 bases left between them. In nucleotides, the CDR3 is TGTGCCAGCAGCTTGACAGGTGAAAAACTGTTTTTT. This gives the protein CASSLTGEKLFF. Complete variable domain (other parts from reference TRBV7-2 and TRBJ1-4): GAGVSQSPSNKVTEKGKDVELRCDPISGHTALYWYRQSLGQGLEFLIYFQGNSAPDKSGLPSDRFSAERTGGSVSTLTIQRTQQEDSAVYLCASSLTGEKLFFGSGTQLSVL.

CDR3 region: CASSSDRGQYF. Written as DNA, the CDR3 is TGCGCCAGCAGCTCCGACAGGGGGCAGTACTTC. The chain carries TRBV5-1 and TRBJ2-7, with TRBD1 matching 8 bases. The CDR3 runs 11 residues. After removal of 3 bases from V and 9 bases from J, the junction contained 2 bases not matched to a gene. Germline CDR1 is SGHRS and CDR2 is YFSETQ.

The chain is built from TRBV4-2 and TRBJ1-1; D is unresolved. The CDR3 extends over 14 amino acids. Germline assignment: CDR1 LGHNA and CDR2 YNFKEQ. V dropped 0 bases and J dropped 3 bases, with 8 bases sitting between them. The CDR3 bases are TGTGCCAGCAGCCAAGAAGGACTTTACACTGAAGCTTTCTTT. This sequence encodes CASSQEGLYTEAFF.

This clone was picked up one time. The rearrangement links TRBV6-5 to TRBJ2-7; 8 bases map to TRBD1. Germline CDR1 reads MNHEY; CDR2 reads SVGAGI. The CDR3 runs 14 residues. Trimming at V came to 6 bases and at J to 0 bases, leaving 4 bases not matched to a gene. CDR3 DNA sequence: TGTGCCAGCAGGTTGACAGGGGTCTCCTACGAGCAGTACTTC. Its protein product is CASRLTGVSYEQYF.

This chain links TRBV29-1 with TRBJ2-1; TRBD1 matches at 9 bases. CDR1 SQVTM and CDR2 ANQGSEA come from the germline V gene. The CDR3 is 14 residues long. The trim removed 5 bases at V and 5 bases at J, leaving 7 bases unmatched. CDR3 DNA sequence: TGCAGCGTTCTCCGGGACAGGGCTAACAATGAGCAGTTCTTC. This gives the protein CSVLRDRANNEQFF.

This chain uses TRBV5-1 with TRBJ1-2; 10 positions match TRBD1. The ends lost 3 bases at V and 7 bases at J; junction bases unmatched: 6. This CDR3 has 14 amino acids. The germline V gene encodes CDR1 SGHRS and CDR2 YFSETQ. CDR3 coding DNA: TGCGCCAGCAGCTCCGCCGGGACAGGGGTTGGCTACACCTTC. Translating it yields CASSSAGTGVGYTF.

The chain employs TRBV27 and TRBJ1-5, with 7 bases that match TRBD1. Trimming took 3 bases from V and 7 from J; bases not matched to a gene: 6. Per germline, CDR1 MNHEY and CDR2 SMNVEV (reference sequence). The CDR3 is 14 amino acids. This CDR3 is CASSLTGSDQPQHF. The CDR3, as DNA: TGTGCCAGCAGTTTGACAGGGTCCGACCAGCCCCAGCATTTT.

The chain employs TRBV29-1 and TRBJ1-5; 8 bases line up with TRBD1. CDR1 and CDR2 (germline): SQVTM, ANQGSEA. This CDR3 comprises 13 residues. V lost 4 bases, J lost 1 base, and 0 bases stayed unmatched. The CDR3 sequence: CSVGQGSNQPQHF. The CDR3 DNA is TGCAGCGTTGGACAGGGGAGCAATCAGCCCCAGCATTTT. The complete variable domain, with remaining parts taken from reference TRBV29-1 and TRBJ1-5, reads SAVISQKPSRDICQRGTSLTIQCQVDSQVTMMFWYRQQPGQSLTLIATANQGSEATYESGFVIDKFPISRPNLTFSTLTVSNMSPEDSSIYLCSVGQGSNQPQHFGDGTRLSIL.

The rearrangement links TRBV6-5 to TRBJ1-2, with D perhaps TRBD1 (5 bases). Per germline, CDR1 MNHEY and CDR2 SVGAGI. Trimming took off 4 bases at V and 7 bases at J, with 13 bases between the two ends. The CDR3 consists of 13 residues. CDR3 sequence: CASSSDTRGGYTF. The CDR3 DNA follows: TGTGCCAGCAGTTCGGACACGAGAGGTGGCTACACCTTC.

The CDR3 nucleotides are TGTGCCTGGAGAGGAAGACTAGCGGGGGGGTACGAGCAGTACTTC. It codes for CAWRGRLAGGYEQYF. The V gene is TRBV30, the J gene TRBJ2-7; TRBD2 aligns across 14 bases. Germline V gene data show CDR1 as GTSNPN and CDR2 as SVGIG (reference sequence). The trim removed 3 bases at V and 4 bases at J, leaving 5 bases unmatched. The length of the CDR3 is 15 residues. The full variable domain, in which reference TRBV30 and TRBJ2-7 provide the parts outside the CDR3, is SQTIHQWPATLVQPVGSPLSLECTVEGTSNPNLYWYRQAAGRGLQLLFYSVGIGQISSEVPQNLSASRPQDRQFILSSKKLLLSDSGFYLCAWRGRLAGGYEQYFGPGTRLTVT.

This chain links TRBV10-3 with TRBJ1-1; D gene unclear. The germline V gene has CDR1 ENHRY and CDR2 SYGVKD. This CDR3 is built from 13 residues. V was trimmed by 6 bases and J by 1 base, leaving 9 bases between them. CDR3 DNA sequence: TGTGCCATCAGCCCGAGGGAGAACACTGAAGCTTTCTTT. This gives the protein CAISPRENTEAFF.

The chain employs TRBV28 and TRBJ2-7; 8 bases fit TRBD2. Looked up from germline, CDR1 is MDHEN and CDR2 is SYDVKM. The junction had 15 bases not matched to a gene; V was cut back by 5 bases and J by 6 bases. The CDR3 extends over 16 amino acids. CDR3 coding DNA: TGTGCCAGCAGTGATCCGAGCGGGGGACAAATGTTCGAGCAGTACTTC. Translation: CASSDPSGGQMFEQYF.

The chain uses TRBV5-1 and TRBJ1-6; 7 nucleotides match TRBD1. Germline lookup yields CDR1 SGHRS and CDR2 YFSETQ. With V trimmed by 0 bases and J by 6 bases, 6 bases remained unmatched. The CDR3 covers 16 residues. This CDR3 is CASSLEGAGLNSPLHF. For the CDR3, the DNA is TGCGCCAGCAGCTTGGAGGGGGCAGGGCTTAATTCACCCCTCCACTTT.

This chain uses TRBV2 with TRBJ2-3; 9 nucleotides agree with TRBD2. Germline CDR1 SNHLY, CDR2 FYNNEI. The CDR3 has 15 amino acids. V dropped 6 bases and J dropped 2; count of bases not matched to a gene: 6. The CDR3 region has the DNA TGTGCCAGCAGGTCAGCGGGAGGAGCCACAGATACGCAGTATTTT. It yields the protein CASRSAGGATDTQYF.

The CDR3 loop is CATSPTGVNTGELFF. CDR3 bases: TGTGCCACCTCCCCCACGGGGGTGAACACCGGGGAGCTGTTTTTT. The chain employs TRBV19 and TRBJ2-2; D may be TRBD2 (6 bases). V gave up 10 bases and J gave up 1 base, with 16 bases separating them. The CDR3 length is 15 residues. Germline loops: CDR1 LNHDA, CDR2 SQIVND (reference sequence).

The V gene is TRBV5-1, the J gene TRBJ2-2; D is undetermined. The V end was cut by 5 bases, the J end by 7 bases, with 9 bases between. Germline V gives CDR1 SGHRS, CDR2 YFSETQ. The CDR3 loop spans 12 amino acids. CDR3 nucleotide sequence: TGCGCCAGCAGGAGCCCCGGCGGGGAGCTGTTTTTT. Protein: CASRSPGGELFF. Full variable domain (outside the CDR3, taken from reference TRBV5-1 and TRBJ2-2): KAGVTQTPRYLIKTRGQQVTLSCSPISGHRSVSWYQQTPGQGLQFLFEYFSETQRNKGNFPGRFSGRQFSNSRSEMNVSTLELGDSALYLCASRSPGGELFFGEGSRLTVL.